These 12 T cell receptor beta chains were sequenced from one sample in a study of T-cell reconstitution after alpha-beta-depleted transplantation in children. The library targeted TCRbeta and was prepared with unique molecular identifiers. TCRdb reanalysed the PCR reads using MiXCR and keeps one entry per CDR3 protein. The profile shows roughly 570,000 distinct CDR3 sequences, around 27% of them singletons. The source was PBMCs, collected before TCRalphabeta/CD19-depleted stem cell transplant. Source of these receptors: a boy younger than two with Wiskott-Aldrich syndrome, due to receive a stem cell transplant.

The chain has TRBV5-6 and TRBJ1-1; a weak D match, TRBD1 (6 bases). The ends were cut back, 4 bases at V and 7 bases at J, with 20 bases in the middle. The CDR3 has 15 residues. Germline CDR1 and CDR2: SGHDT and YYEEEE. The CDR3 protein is CASSDGPGAISEAFF. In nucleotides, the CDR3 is TGTGCCAGCAGCGACGGGCCAGGGGCGATTAGTGAAGCTTTCTTT.

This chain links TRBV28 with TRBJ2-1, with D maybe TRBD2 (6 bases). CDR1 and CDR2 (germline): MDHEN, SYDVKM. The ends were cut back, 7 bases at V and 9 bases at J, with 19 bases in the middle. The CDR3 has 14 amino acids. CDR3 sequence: CASIAGTASFEQFF. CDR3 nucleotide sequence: TGTGCCAGCATCGCCGGGACTGCCTCCTTTGAGCAGTTCTTC.

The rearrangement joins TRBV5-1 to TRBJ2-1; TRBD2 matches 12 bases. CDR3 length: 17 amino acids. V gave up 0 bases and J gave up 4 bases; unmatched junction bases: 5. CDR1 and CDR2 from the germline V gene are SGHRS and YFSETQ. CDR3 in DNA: TGCGCCAGCAGCTTGGCCAAACTAGCGGGAGGTTACAATGAGCAGTTCTTC. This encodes CASSLAKLAGGYNEQFF.

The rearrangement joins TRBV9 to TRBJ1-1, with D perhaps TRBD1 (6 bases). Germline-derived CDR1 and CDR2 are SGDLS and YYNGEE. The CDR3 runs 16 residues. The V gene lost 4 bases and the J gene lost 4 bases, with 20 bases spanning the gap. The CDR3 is CASSRGRGVSTTEAFF. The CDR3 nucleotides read TGTGCCAGCAGCCGGGGGCGCGGAGTGTCGACCACTGAAGCTTTCTTT.

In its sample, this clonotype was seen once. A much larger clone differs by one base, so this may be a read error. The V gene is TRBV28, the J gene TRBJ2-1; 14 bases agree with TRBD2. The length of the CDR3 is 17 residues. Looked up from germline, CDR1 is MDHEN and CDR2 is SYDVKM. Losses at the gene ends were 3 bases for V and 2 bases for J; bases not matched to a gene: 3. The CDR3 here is CASSFSGLAGAYNEQFF. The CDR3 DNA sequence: TGTGCCAGCAGTTTCTCGGGACTAGCGGGAGCCTACAATGAGCAGTTCTTC.

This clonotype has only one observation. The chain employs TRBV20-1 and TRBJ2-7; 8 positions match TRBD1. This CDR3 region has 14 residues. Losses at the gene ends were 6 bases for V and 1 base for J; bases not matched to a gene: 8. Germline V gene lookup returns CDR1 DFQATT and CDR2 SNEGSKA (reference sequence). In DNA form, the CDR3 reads TGCAGTGCACTTCGGACAGGGAGGTCCTACGAGCAGTACTTC. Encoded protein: CSALRTGRSYEQYF.

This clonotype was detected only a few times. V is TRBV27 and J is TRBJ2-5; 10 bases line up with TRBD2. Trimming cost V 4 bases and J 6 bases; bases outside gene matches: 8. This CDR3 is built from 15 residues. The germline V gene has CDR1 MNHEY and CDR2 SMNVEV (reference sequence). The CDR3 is CASSSGLAPPKTQYF. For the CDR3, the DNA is TGTGCCAGCAGTTCGGGACTAGCGCCCCCTAAGACCCAGTACTTC.

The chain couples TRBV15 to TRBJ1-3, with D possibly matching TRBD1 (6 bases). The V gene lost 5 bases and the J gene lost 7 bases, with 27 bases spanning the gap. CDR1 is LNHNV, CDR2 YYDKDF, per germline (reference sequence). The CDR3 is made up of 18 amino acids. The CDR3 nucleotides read TGTGCCACCAGCCGAACTGGAACAGGTCGCCTTAGGGGGAACACCATATATTTT. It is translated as CATSRTGTGRLRGNTIYF.

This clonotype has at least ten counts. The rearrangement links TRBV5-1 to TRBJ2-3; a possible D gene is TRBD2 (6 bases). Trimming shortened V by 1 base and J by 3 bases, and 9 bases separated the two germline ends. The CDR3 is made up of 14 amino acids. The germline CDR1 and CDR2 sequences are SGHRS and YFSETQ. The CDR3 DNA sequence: TGCGCCAGCAGCTTGTTAGCGGCTACAGATACGCAGTATTTT. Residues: CASSLLAATDTQYF.

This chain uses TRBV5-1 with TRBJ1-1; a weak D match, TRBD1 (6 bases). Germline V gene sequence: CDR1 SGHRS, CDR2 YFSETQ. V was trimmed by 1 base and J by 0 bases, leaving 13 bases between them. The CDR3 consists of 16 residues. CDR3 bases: TGCGCCAGCAGCTTGACAGGGTCGGGAATGAACACTGAAGCTTTCTTT. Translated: CASSLTGSGMNTEAFF.

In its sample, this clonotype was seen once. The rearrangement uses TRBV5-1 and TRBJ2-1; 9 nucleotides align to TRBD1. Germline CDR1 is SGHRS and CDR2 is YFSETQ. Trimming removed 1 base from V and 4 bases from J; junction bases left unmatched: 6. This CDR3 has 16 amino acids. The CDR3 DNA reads TGCGCCAGCAGCTTGACGACGACAGGGGGTTACAATGAGCAGTTCTTC. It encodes CASSLTTTGGYNEQFF. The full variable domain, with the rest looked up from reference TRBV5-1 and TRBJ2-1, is KAGVTQTPRYLIKTRGQQVTLSCSPISGHRSVSWYQQTPGQGLQFLFEYFSETQRNKGNFPGRFSGRQFSNSRSEMNVSTLELGDSALYLCASSLTTTGGYNEQFFGPGTRLTVL.

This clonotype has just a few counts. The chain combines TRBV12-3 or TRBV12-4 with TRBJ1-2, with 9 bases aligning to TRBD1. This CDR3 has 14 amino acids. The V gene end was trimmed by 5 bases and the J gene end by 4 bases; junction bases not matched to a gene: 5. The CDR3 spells CASSRDRGGYGYTF. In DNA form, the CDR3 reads TGTGCCAGCAGTCGTGACAGGGGGGGCTATGGCTACACCTTC.